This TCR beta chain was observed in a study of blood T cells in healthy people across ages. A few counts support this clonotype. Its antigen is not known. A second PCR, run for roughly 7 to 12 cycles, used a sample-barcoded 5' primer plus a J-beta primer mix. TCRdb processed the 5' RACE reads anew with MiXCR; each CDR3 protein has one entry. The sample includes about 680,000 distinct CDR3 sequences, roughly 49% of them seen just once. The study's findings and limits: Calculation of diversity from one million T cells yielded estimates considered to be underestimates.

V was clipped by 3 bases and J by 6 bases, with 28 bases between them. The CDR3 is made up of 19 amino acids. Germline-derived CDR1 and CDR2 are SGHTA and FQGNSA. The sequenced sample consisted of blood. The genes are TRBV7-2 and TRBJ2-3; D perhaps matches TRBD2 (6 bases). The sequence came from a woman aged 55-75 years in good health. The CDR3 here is CASSFASGAGGGLRDTQYF. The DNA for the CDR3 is TGTGCCAGCAGCTTTGCATCTGGGGCTGGGGGAGGCCTCAGGGATACGCAGTATTTT.